This is a list of T cell receptor beta chains from one sample in a study of blood T cells in healthy people across ages. TCRdb re-called the 5' RACE reads through MiXCR, storing one row per CDR3 protein. This sample has more than 900,000 distinct CDR3 sequences, with 25% to 35% found just once. This same sample was also part of a study on T cells of mothers and their children.

Sequencing was performed on blood. The source is a woman aged 40 to 55 in good health. The CDR3 runs from the conserved cysteine through the conserved F or W. Fields, in order: D gene, clone size, V gene, J gene, CDR3 protein, CDR3 DNA. The D gene is left open where the match is weak. Clone size appears in some rows only: once, few, many, or a class for an expanded clone.

D: NA; size: few; V: TRBV5-5; J: TRBJ1-2; CDR3: CASSLVHPSNYGYTF; DNA: TGTGCCAGCAGCTTGGTGCATCCCTCTAACTATGGCTACACCTTC
D: NA; size: NA; V: TRBV20-1; J: TRBJ2-7; CDR3: CSATRPTLYEQYF; DNA: TGCAGTGCTACCCGGCCTACTCTATACGAGCAGTACTTC
D: TRBD2; size: few; V: TRBV10-3; J: TRBJ2-1; CDR3: CAISESGGGANEQFF; DNA: TGTGCCATCAGTGAGTCTGGCGGGGGGGCCAATGAGCAGTTCTTC
D: NA; size: once; V: TRBV29-1; J: TRBJ2-3; CDR3: CSVADVDTQYF; DNA: TGCAGCGTCGCGGACGTAGATACGCAGTATTTT
D: NA; size: many; V: TRBV18; J: TRBJ2-7; CDR3: CASSPPPGVYEQYF; DNA: TGTGCCAGCTCACCTCCCCCAGGAGTCTACGAGCAGTACTTC
D: TRBD2; size: few; V: TRBV11-2; J: TRBJ2-5; CDR3: CASSLGRLAGGHVHETQYF; DNA: TGTGCCAGCAGCTTAGGCCGACTAGCGGGGGGCCATGTCCACGAGACCCAGTACTTC
D: NA; size: few; V: TRBV18; J: TRBJ2-7; CDR3: CASSGAGTYEQYF; DNA: TGTGCCAGCTCGGGGGCAGGGACCTACGAGCAGTACTTC
D: TRBD1; size: NA; V: TRBV29-1; J: TRBJ1-1; CDR3: CSVAGGQGNTEAFF; DNA: TGCAGCGTGGCCGGGGGACAGGGTAACACTGAAGCTTTCTTT
D: NA; size: few; V: TRBV12-3/TRBV12-4; J: TRBJ2-5; CDR3: CASSFAVQETQYF; DNA: TGTGCCAGCAGTTTTGCGGTTCAAGAGACCCAGTACTTC
D: TRBD1; size: few; V: TRBV11-1; J: TRBJ2-4; CDR3: CASSKGQGLVEQYF; DNA: TGTGCCAGCAGCAAGGGACAGGGGCTGGTGGAGCAGTACTTC
D: NA; size: many; V: TRBV20-1; J: TRBJ1-2; CDR3: CSAGSGAGRTHGYTF; DNA: TGCAGTGCCGGAAGTGGGGCAGGGAGGACACATGGCTACACCTTC
D: NA; size: NA; V: TRBV5-1; J: TRBJ2-1; CDR3: CASGLAGALADNEQFF; DNA: TGCGCCAGCGGCTTGGCCGGAGCACTAGCAGACAATGAGCAGTTCTTC
D: TRBD2; size: few; V: TRBV2; J: TRBJ2-7; CDR3: CASRGEVAGGLNEQYF; DNA: TGTGCCAGCAGGGGGGAGGTAGCGGGGGGGCTAAACGAGCAGTACTTC
D: TRBD1; size: NA; V: TRBV10-3; J: TRBJ1-1; CDR3: CAISRGDRGQGTEAFF; DNA: TGTGCCATCAGTCGCGGGGACAGGGGGCAGGGTACTGAAGCTTTCTTT
D: NA; size: many; V: TRBV21-1; J: TRBJ2-7; CDR3: CASSKETRGRSYEQYF; DNA: TGTGCCAGCAGCAAAGAGACGAGGGGTAGGTCCTACGAGCAGTACTTC
D: TRBD2; size: NA; V: TRBV29-1; J: TRBJ2-7; CDR3: CSVEGRETYEQYF; DNA: TGCAGCGTTGAGGGGCGGGAGACCTACGAGCAGTACTTC
D: NA; size: NA; V: TRBV7-2; J: TRBJ2-3; CDR3: CTSSSIPGPGTDTQCF; DNA: TGTACCAGCAGCTCGATCCCCGGCCCGGGCACAGATACGCAGTGTTTT
D: TRBD1; size: NA; V: TRBV11-2; J: TRBJ2-3; CDR3: CASSSRGLSTDTQYF; DNA: TGTGCCAGCAGCTCCAGGGGGTTAAGCACAGATACGCAGTATTTT
D: NA; size: few; V: TRBV21-1; J: TRBJ2-5; CDR3: CASSKVEDQYF; DNA: TGTGCCAGCAGCAAAGTGGAGGACCAGTACTTC
D: NA; size: NA; V: TRBV7-9; J: TRBJ1-1; CDR3: CASRLGFMNTEAFF; DNA: TGTGCCAGCAGGTTGGGGTTTATGAACACTGAAGCTTTCTTT
D: TRBD1; size: few; V: TRBV5-1; J: TRBJ2-2; CDR3: CASSTQTGGFAATGELFF; DNA: TGCGCCAGCAGCACACAGACAGGGGGCTTCGCAGCCACCGGGGAGCTGTTTTTT
D: TRBD1; size: NA; V: TRBV7-9; J: TRBJ1-4; CDR3: CASSLPRGWDEKLFF; DNA: TGTGCCAGCAGCTTACCCAGGGGGTGGGATGAAAAACTGTTTTTT
D: NA; size: many; V: TRBV7-2; J: TRBJ2-7; CDR3: CASTPGRGLEQYF; DNA: TGTGCCAGCACCCCCGGGCGAGGGCTCGAGCAGTACTTC
D: TRBD1; size: NA; V: TRBV20-1; J: TRBJ1-1; CDR3: CSARVSGTGGVNTEAFF; DNA: TGCAGTGCTAGAGTGAGTGGGACAGGGGGCGTGAACACTGAAGCTTTCTTT
D: TRBD1; size: NA; V: TRBV2; J: TRBJ2-1; CDR3: CARQTGDEQFF; DNA: TGTGCCAGACAGACAGGGGATGAGCAGTTCTTC
D: NA; size: many; V: TRBV9; J: TRBJ1-1; CDR3: CASSVGGQTEAFF; DNA: TGTGCCAGCAGCGTAGGGGGACAAACTGAAGCTTTCTTT
D: NA; size: NA; V: TRBV28; J: TRBJ1-1; CDR3: CASQSDGMNTEAFF; DNA: TGTGCCAGCCAATCGGACGGAATGAACACTGAAGCTTTCTTT
D: TRBD1; size: NA; V: TRBV6-5; J: TRBJ1-1; CDR3: CASSYSSQMTGRGRRNTEAFF; DNA: TGTGCCAGCAGTTATTCCTCCCAAATGACAGGGAGGGGAAGGAGGAACACTGAAGCTTTCTTT
D: NA; size: once; V: TRBV29-1; J: TRBJ1-2; CDR3: CSVRRDDLPKYGYTF; DNA: TGCAGCGTGCGACGGGACGACTTACCAAAATATGGCTACACCTTC